This TCR beta chain was observed in a study of T cells in Graves' hyperthyroidism and ophthalmopathy. Amplified TCR beta CDR3 regions came from RNA transcripts. In the first-round RT-PCR of the TCR CDR3, the HTBI primer set was used. In TCRdb, the multiplex PCR reads were re-called with MiXCR into one record per CDR3 protein. Here the sample spans about 610,000 distinct CDR3 sequences, roughly 14% being singletons. General study results and limits: Most clonotypes expanded in the thyroid (above 0.001) were also present in blood.

This clonotype occurred many times. Its antigen is not known. The CDR3 is 12 residues long. The ends were cut back, 1 base at V and 4 bases at J, with 7 bases in the middle. Germline V gives CDR1 DFQATT, CDR2 SNEGSKA (reference sequence). This receptor was identified in a woman between 40 and 50 years old with Graves' ophthalmopathy. Sequencing was performed on blood. The chain is built from TRBV20-1 and TRBJ1-2; D is perhaps TRBD1 (5 bases). The CDR3 is CSARGQFYGYTF. CDR3 nucleotides: TGCAGTGCTAGAGGACAGTTCTATGGCTACACCTTC.